This TCR beta chain originates from a study of T cells after yellow fever vaccination. Study overall: Fractions of low cell number were prepared using SMART-Seq v4 Ultra Low Input. Study-wide points: Abundant clonotypes from the bulk population could have been carried over as contaminants into FACS-sorted repertoires. Re-detected after boosting: most primary clones, 96% of CD4 and 80% to 90% of CD8.

Germline V gene sequence: CDR1 SNHLY, CDR2 FYNNEI. The length of the CDR3 is 16 residues. Germline trimming cut 6 bases from V and 2 bases from J; bases unmatched to any gene: 8. 5'RACE template switching added a universal primer site and UMIs to TCR cDNA. TCRdb re-called the 5' RACE reads with MiXCR, one entry per CDR3 protein. The table has over 250,000 distinct CDR3 sequences, 5.2% seen once. This clonotype was seen more than once but under ten times. Its antigen is not known. The V call is TRBV2, the J call TRBJ2-4; 9 bases match TRBD1. The source is a man aged 18 to 29 who received the YFV17D yellow fever vaccine. Sequenced here: CD4+ T cells sorted from PBMCs, sampled on the day of the yellow fever booster vaccination. The CDR3 bases are TGTGCCAGCAGCCCCGGACAGGGGAATCCCAAAAACATTCAGTACTTC. Translated, it gives CASSPGQGNPKNIQYF.